This T cell receptor (beta chain) was recorded in a study of T cells in Graves' hyperthyroidism and ophthalmopathy. Study observations and caveats: Before onset, ophthalmopathy was predicted by the model a median roughly 6.4 months earlier. Most thyroid clonotypes that were expanded above 0.001 also turned up in blood.

Trimming shortened V by 4 bases and J by 3 bases, and 5 bases separated the two germline ends. This CDR3 comprises 11 residues. Germline values: CDR1 SGHRS, CDR2 YFSETQ. This clonotype has ten or more counts. Its antigen is still unknown. Researchers amplified the TCR beta CDR3 regions from RNA transcripts. TCR CDR3 underwent first-round RT-PCR with the HTBI primer set. TCRdb reprocessed the multiplex PCR reads with MiXCR, giving one entry per CDR3 protein. This table has around 290,000 distinct CDR3 sequences, 13% appearing once. Blood was drawn at first hyperthyroidism diagnosis, before any ophthalmopathy symptoms.

Sequenced input: blood. The TCR was taken from a woman in her twenties or thirties with Graves' hyperthyroidism that later progressed to Graves' ophthalmopathy. The chain joins TRBV5-1 to TRBJ2-7; D gene ambiguous. The CDR3 nucleotides read TGCGCCAGCAGCGCTGACTACGAGCAGTACTTC. Protein: CASSADYEQYF.